This TCR beta chain was sequenced in a study of Graves' ophthalmopathy and Graves' hyperthyroidism. RNA transcripts provided the template for amplifying TCR beta CDR3 regions. RT-PCR was first run with HTBI primers, then multiplex PCR in a second round. TCRdb independently ran MiXCR on the multiplex PCR reads; one entry per CDR3 protein. The sample has nearly 400,000 distinct CDR3 sequences, about a sixth seen once; the top ten hold approximately 1.4%. Per germline, CDR1 MNHNS and CDR2 SASEGT. The CDR3 totals 14 residues. V shed 2 bases, J shed 6 bases, and the junction held 7 bases outside the gene matches. This clonotype occurred many times.

The sequenced sample consisted of peripheral blood. The V gene is TRBV6-1, the J gene TRBJ2-7; 7 bases line up with TRBD2. The TCR was taken from a woman younger than 35 with Graves' ophthalmopathy. This CDR3 is CASSEMGTGGEQYF. The CDR3 DNA follows: TGTGCCAGCAGTGAAATGGGGACGGGGGGCGAGCAGTACTTC.